This T cell receptor (beta chain) was sequenced in a study of blood T cell repertoires in COVID-19. This table comes from immunoSEQ multiplex PCR, and its TCRdb copy is limited to in-frame clones, with some not included. This table has about 160,000 clones, about 80% appearing once. The V gene's germline CDR1 is SEHNR and CDR2 FQNEAQ (reference sequence). This CDR3 is built from 16 residues. With V trimmed by 5 bases and J by 5 bases, 4 bases remained unmatched. The clonotype comes from a man aged 55-75 years with acute or convalescent COVID-19. The chain has TRBV7-9 and TRBJ2-2; 14 positions match TRBD2. The sequenced material came from peripheral blood. The CDR3 reads CASSLWTSGGTGELFF. The DNA for the CDR3 is TGTGCCAGCAGCCTCTGGACTAGCGGGGGGACCGGGGAGCTGTTTTTT.